This TCR beta chain is drawn from a study of regulatory T cells in long-lasting Graves disease. This clonotype was recorded at least ten times. Indicated time point: newly diagnosed GD, antithyroid drugs for less than 3 months. RNA isolated from PBMCs was used to make the TCR library. CDR3-region Arm-PCR and iRepertoire HTBI primers produced the TCR beta libraries. TCRdb passed the multiplex PCR reads through MiXCR, listing each CDR3 protein once. Found here are 320,000 or so distinct CDR3 sequences, 15% to 20% of them singletons; the top ten hold more than 30%. Germline V gene lookup returns CDR1 MRHNA and CDR2 SNTAGT. J lost 6 bases, V lost 9 bases, and 13 bases had no gene match. The CDR3 is 14 amino acids.

This sequence was found in a female donor with Graves disease. This sequence joins TRBV6-4 and TRBJ2-7, with 8 positions matching TRBD2. The sequences come from peripheral blood mononuclear cells (PBMCs), collected at new diagnosis, from a patient treated with antithyroid drugs. CDR3 DNA: TGTGCCAGGAGTCCGGGCGGGAGGTTCCTCGAGCAGTACTTC. Amino acids: CARSPGGRFLEQYF.